Shown below are 21 T cell receptor beta chains from a single sample sequenced in a study of shared clonotypes between healthy human individuals. Measured with immunoSEQ multiplex PCR; TCRdb has only the in-frame clones, and not every one. The sample holds more than 2,000,000 clones, around 90% seen once. Sequenced input: naive CD4+ T cells sorted from blood. Subset reported: CD45RA+ positively selected. These receptors were taken from a man aged 18-30 years in good health.

The chain employs TRBV28 and TRBJ2-5, with D uncertain. The end of the DNA fits TRBJ2-7 better, so the J call may be wrong. This CDR3 has 14 amino acids. Per the germline V gene, CDR1 is MDHEN and CDR2 is SYDVKM. The CDR3 nucleotides are TGTGCCAGCAGTTCAGGAGCTCTTTCCTACGAGCAGTACTTC. This sequence encodes CASSSGALSYEQYF.

This clone was seen just once. This chain connects TRBV5-1 to TRBJ1-1; maybe TRBD1 (6 bases). Germline assignment: CDR1 SGHRS and CDR2 YFSETQ. Trimming took 3 bases from V and 11 from J, leaving 20 bases between them. CDR3 length: 14 amino acids. The CDR3 sequence: CASSSLAGGAQAFF. CDR3 DNA: TGCGCCAGCAGCTCCCTGGCCGGGGGCGCGCAGGCTTTCTTT.

The chain combines TRBV19 with TRBJ1-1; the D gene is possibly TRBD1 (6 bases). Germline loops: CDR1 LNHDA, CDR2 SQIVND (reference sequence). The CDR3 length is 15 residues. The ends were cut back, 7 bases at V and 5 bases at J, with 20 bases in the middle. The CDR3 sequence: CASTPGGRVATEAFF. CDR3 DNA sequence: TGTGCCAGTACCCCGGGGGGGCGGGTGGCGACTGAAGCTTTCTTT.

The chain is built from TRBV4-3 and TRBJ2-4, with D possibly TRBD2 on 6 matching bases. This CDR3 comprises 14 residues. With 3 bases removed from V and 8 bases from J, the gap between germline ends came to 14 bases. Germline lookup yields CDR1 LGHNA and CDR2 YSLEER. The CDR3 loop reads CASSQGLRADIQYF. CDR3 nucleotide sequence: TGCGCCAGCAGCCAGGGACTCCGTGCGGACATTCAGTACTTC.

This rearrangement joins TRBV19 to TRBJ1-4; weak D call: TRBD1 (5 bases). CDR3 length: 15 residues. Trimming removed 9 bases from V and 5 bases from J, with 19 bases in between. Germline V gives CDR1 LNHDA, CDR2 SQIVND (reference sequence). CDR3 residues: CASRPTGGKNEKLFF. CDR3 bases: TGTGCCAGCCGACCGACGGGGGGTAAAAATGAAAAACTGTTTTTT. The full variable domain, its missing parts supplied by reference TRBV19 and TRBJ1-4, is DGGITQSPKYLFRKEGQNVTLSCEQNLNHDAMYWYRQDPGQGLRLIYYSQIVNDFQKGDIAEGYSVSREKKESFPLTVTSAQKNPTAFYLCASRPTGGKNEKLFFGSGTQLSVL.

Only one count was recorded for this clone. CDR3 amino acids: CASSSVRQGRPGELFF. The CDR3 nucleotides are TGTGCCAGCTCCTCGGTACGACAGGGAAGACCCGGGGAGCTGTTTTTT. The chain recombines TRBV6-6 with TRBJ2-2, with 7 bases that match TRBD1. Germline loops: CDR1 MNHNY, CDR2 SVGAGI (reference sequence). The V gene end was trimmed by 8 bases and the J gene end by 6 bases; junction bases not matched to a gene: 15. The CDR3 totals 16 residues.

The J gene is TRBJ2-5, the V gene TRBV6-6; 8 nucleotides agree with TRBD2. This CDR3 contains 16 residues. V trimming: 6 bases; J trimming: 1 base; junction bases outside the gene matches: 10. Germline V gene lookup returns CDR1 MNHNY and CDR2 SVGAGI (reference sequence). As DNA, the CDR3 is TGTGCCAGCAGCCCGACGGGGGGGGTTGGCCAAGAGACCCAGTACTTC. This codes for CASSPTGGVGQETQYF.

The CDR3 sequence is CATSRDSGDEQYF. CDR3 nucleotide sequence: TGTGCCACCAGCAGAGATTCAGGGGATGAGCAGTACTTC. This rearrangement joins TRBV15 to TRBJ2-7; perhaps TRBD1 as D (6 bases). V was shortened by 0 bases and J by 7 bases, with 10 bases between the two germline ends. This CDR3 is 13 amino acids long. The germline CDR1 and CDR2 sequences are LNHNV and YYDKDF (reference sequence).

The chain joins TRBV23-1 to TRBJ2-7; 10 bases are shared with TRBD1. TRBV23-1 is recorded as an ORF, its role being uncertain. The V and J ends lost 7 bases and 3 bases, in that order; junction bases with no gene match: 15. The CDR3 runs 17 residues. CDR3: CASIRTGGNAPIYEQYF. CDR3 DNA: TGCGCCAGCATTAGGACAGGGGGTAACGCCCCAATCTACGAGCAGTACTTC.

J is TRBJ2-5 and V is TRBV6-8; 12 bases are shared with TRBD2. The germline V gene encodes CDR1 MNHGY and CDR2 SAAAGT. V gave up 5 bases and J gave up 6 bases; unmatched junction bases: 7. The CDR3 extends over 15 amino acids. CDR3 nucleotides: TGTGCCAGCAGTGGGACTAGCGGGTGTTGGAAGACCCAGTACTTC. Translation gives CASSGTSGCWKTQYF.

The V and J genes are TRBV27 and TRBJ1-4, with 9 bases fitting TRBD1. Losses at the gene ends were 5 bases for V and 8 bases for J; bases not matched to a gene: 9. Looked up from germline, CDR1 is MNHEY and CDR2 is SMNVEV (reference sequence). The CDR3 totals 15 residues. The CDR3 nucleotides read TGTGCCAGCAGTCCAAATACAGGGGGCCGGGAAAAACTGTTTTTT. Protein: CASSPNTGGREKLFF.

The V gene is TRBV6-6, the J gene TRBJ1-5; D unresolved. From germline, CDR1 is MNHNY and CDR2 SVGAGI (reference sequence). This CDR3 comprises 14 residues. The germline V and J ends were trimmed by 5 bases and 1 base, with 9 bases remaining between them. CDR3 protein: CASSPAWSNQPQHF. In DNA form, the CDR3 reads TGTGCCAGCAGTCCCGCGTGGAGCAATCAGCCCCAGCATTTT.

The chain recombines TRBV6-5 with TRBJ2-7, with 13 bases that match TRBD2. The CDR3 has 14 amino acids. The germline V gene encodes CDR1 MNHEY and CDR2 SVGAGI. Trimming removed 8 bases from V and 4 bases from J; junction bases left unmatched: 5. The chain's CDR3 is CASHEGLAGYEQYF. CDR3 in DNA: TGTGCCAGCCATGAGGGACTAGCGGGGTACGAGCAGTACTTC.

V and J are TRBV18 and TRBJ1-6, with D possibly matching TRBD1 (5 bases). Germline values: CDR1 KGHSH, CDR2 LQKENI. Deletions cut 3 bases from V and 7 bases from J, with 10 bases between. The CDR3 sequence is 14 residues long. The CDR3 reads CASSPTARNSPLHF. The CDR3 DNA sequence: TGTGCCAGCTCACCGACAGCCAGAAATTCACCCCTCCACTTT.

The gene calls are TRBV19 and TRBJ1-3; tentatively, D is TRBD1 (6 bases). The CDR3 consists of 13 residues. Germline assignment: CDR1 LNHDA and CDR2 SQIVND (reference sequence). The V end was cut by 9 bases, the J end by 4 bases, with 13 bases between. CDR3 sequence reads: CASRQDPGNTIYF. The CDR3 nucleotides are TGTGCCAGCCGACAGGACCCGGGAAACACCATATATTTT.

This clone has only a few counts. The chain recombines TRBV2 with TRBJ1-5; D gene unclear. Germline V gene lookup returns CDR1 SNHLY and CDR2 FYNNEI. Deletions cut 7 bases from V and 4 bases from J, with 11 bases between. The CDR3 covers 13 residues. The CDR3 DNA reads TGTGCCAGCACTTGGCAGGAAAATCAGCCCCAGCATTTT. Translation gives CASTWQENQPQHF.

This rearrangement joins TRBV7-9 to TRBJ2-5; 7 nucleotides agree with TRBD1. This CDR3 comprises 18 residues. Germline V gene data show CDR1 as SEHNR and CDR2 as FQNEAQ (reference sequence). V trimming: 4 bases; J trimming: 0 bases; junction bases outside the gene matches: 14. Written as DNA, the CDR3 is TGTGCCAGCAGCTCAGGGGTAATCGGGACAGAGTACCAAGAGACCCAGTACTTC. Translation gives CASSSGVIGTEYQETQYF.

CDR3 nucleotide sequence: TGTGCCAGTAGTAACTACGAGGGGGCGTTCTATGGCTACACCTTC. It specifies CASSNYEGAFYGYTF. The chain uses TRBV19 and TRBJ1-2; 7 bases fit TRBD1. Germline V lookup: CDR1 LNHDA, CDR2 SQIVND (reference sequence). V lost 4 bases, J lost 4 bases, and 9 bases stayed unmatched. The CDR3 is 15 amino acids.

This chain links TRBV5-6 with TRBJ2-1; 8 bases align to TRBD2. Germline V lookup: CDR1 SGHDT, CDR2 YYEEEE. V gave up 6 bases and J gave up 8 bases; unmatched junction bases: 16. This CDR3 has 16 residues. CDR3 coding DNA: TGTGCCAGCACCCGAGGGGGGGCGGGAGGCGTTTATGAGCAGTTCTTC. It translates to CASTRGGAGGVYEQFF.

The rearrangement joins TRBV9 to TRBJ2-1; D is uncertain. CDR1 SGDLS and CDR2 YYNGEE come from the germline V gene. V lost 0 bases to trimming and J lost 7 bases, with 11 bases between them. The CDR3 extends over 14 amino acids. The CDR3 protein is CASSVAPVRNEQFF. As DNA, the CDR3 is TGTGCCAGCAGCGTAGCCCCCGTTCGGAATGAGCAGTTCTTC.

This clone was recorded only once. The chain employs TRBV5-1 and TRBJ2-1; D is perhaps TRBD1 (7 bases). Germline V CDR1 and CDR2: SGHRS, YFSETQ. This CDR3 is built from 14 residues. The V and J ends lost 0 bases and 9 bases respectively, with 13 bases between them. CDR3 region: CASSLAQGGSEQFF. DNA of the CDR3: TGCGCCAGCAGCTTGGCCCAGGGGGGTAGTGAGCAGTTCTTC.